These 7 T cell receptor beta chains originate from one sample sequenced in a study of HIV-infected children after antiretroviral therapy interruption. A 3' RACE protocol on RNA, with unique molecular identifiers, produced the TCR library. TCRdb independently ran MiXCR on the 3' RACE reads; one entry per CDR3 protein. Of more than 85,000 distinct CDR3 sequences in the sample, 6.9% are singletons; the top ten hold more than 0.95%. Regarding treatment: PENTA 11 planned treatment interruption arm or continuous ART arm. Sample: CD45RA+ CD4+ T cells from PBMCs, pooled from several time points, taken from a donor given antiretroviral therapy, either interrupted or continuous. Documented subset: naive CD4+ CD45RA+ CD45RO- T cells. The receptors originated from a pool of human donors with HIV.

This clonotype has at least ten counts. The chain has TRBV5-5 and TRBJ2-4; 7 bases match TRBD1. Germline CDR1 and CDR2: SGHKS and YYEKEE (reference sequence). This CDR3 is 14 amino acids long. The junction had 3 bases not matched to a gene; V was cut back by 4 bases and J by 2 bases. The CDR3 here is CASSPGGSKNIQYF. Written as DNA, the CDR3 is TGTGCCAGCAGCCCAGGGGGTTCCAAAAACATTCAGTACTTC.

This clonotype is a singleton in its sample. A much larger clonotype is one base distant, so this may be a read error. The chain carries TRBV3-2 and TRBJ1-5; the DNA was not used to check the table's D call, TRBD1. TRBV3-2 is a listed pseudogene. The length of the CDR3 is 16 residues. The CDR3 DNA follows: TGTGCCAGCAGCCAACGACAGGGATGGGACAACCGGGCTCCGCTTTTT. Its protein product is CASSQRQGWDNRAPLF.

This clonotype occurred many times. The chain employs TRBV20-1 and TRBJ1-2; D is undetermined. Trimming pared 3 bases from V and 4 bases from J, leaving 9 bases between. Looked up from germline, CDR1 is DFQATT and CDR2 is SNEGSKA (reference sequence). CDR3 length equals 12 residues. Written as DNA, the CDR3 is TGCAGTGCTAGTAGACCGTCCTATGGCTACACCTTC. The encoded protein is CSASRPSYGYTF.

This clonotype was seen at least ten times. DNA for the CDR3: TGTGCTAGTGGTTTTGGGACCTACACTGAAGCTTTCTTT. Translated: CASGFGTYTEAFF. The chain has TRBV12-5 and TRBJ1-1; TRBD1 is a possible D gene (5 bases). The CDR3 sequence is 13 residues long. Looked up from germline, CDR1 is LGHNT and CDR2 is FRNRAP. V gave up 3 bases and J gave up 3 bases, with 8 bases separating them.

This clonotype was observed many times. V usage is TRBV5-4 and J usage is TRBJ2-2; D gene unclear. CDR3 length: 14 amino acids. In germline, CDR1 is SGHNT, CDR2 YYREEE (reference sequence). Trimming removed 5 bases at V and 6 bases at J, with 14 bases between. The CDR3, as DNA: TGTGCCAGCAGTCCTGCCTTGGGCTCCGGGGAGCTGTTTTTT. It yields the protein CASSPALGSGELFF.

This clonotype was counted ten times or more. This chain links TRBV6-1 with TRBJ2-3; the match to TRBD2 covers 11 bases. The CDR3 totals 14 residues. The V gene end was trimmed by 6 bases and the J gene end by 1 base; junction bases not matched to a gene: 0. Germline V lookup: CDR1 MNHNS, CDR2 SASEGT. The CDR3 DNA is TGTGCCAGCAGACTAGCGGGAGGCACAGATACGCAGTATTTT. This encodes CASRLAGGTDTQYF.

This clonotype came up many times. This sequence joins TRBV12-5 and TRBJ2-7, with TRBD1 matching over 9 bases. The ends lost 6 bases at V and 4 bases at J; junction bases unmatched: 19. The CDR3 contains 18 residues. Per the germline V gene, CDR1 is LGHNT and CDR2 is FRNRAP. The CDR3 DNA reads TGTGCTAGTGGCCCATTCTCCATCCGGGACAGGGTAGTGTACGAGCAGTACTTC. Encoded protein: CASGPFSIRDRVVYEQYF.